A selection of T cell receptor beta chains follows, all from one sample in a study of T cell changes during pregnancy in multiple sclerosis. Assay: immunoSEQ multiplex PCR; the TCRdb copy retains only in-frame clones and omits some. Here the sample spans about 70,000 clones, around 92% being singletons. The sequencing used peripheral blood, collected after pregnancy. These receptors were taken from a female donor with multiple sclerosis, enrolled in a pregnancy study. Both conserved end residues are part of each CDR3. Fields, in order: D gene, J gene, clone size, V gene, CDR3 protein, CDR3 DNA. A D gene is named only where the DNA matches it firmly. Clone sizes are given selectively: once, few, many, or a class where the clone is expanded.

-,TRBJ2-1,-,TRBV11-1,CASSPRDTPFYNEQFF,TGTGCCAGCAGTCCTAGGGACACCCCCTTTTACAATGAGCAGTTCTTC
-,TRBJ1-3,-,TRBV30,CAWSPAQNTIYF,TGTGCCTGGTCCCCCGCGCAAAACACCATATATTTT
-,TRBJ1-2,-,TRBV4-2,CASSQFTGNDYGYTF,TGTGCCAGCAGCCAATTCACGGGGAACGACTATGGCTACACCTTC
TRBD2,TRBJ2-3,-,TRBV27,CASSLRGTSGRGGLGTDTQYF,TGTGCCAGCAGTTTAAGAGGGACTAGCGGGAGAGGGGGACTAGGCACAGATACGCAGTATTTT
-,TRBJ1-1,-,TRBV19,CASSILTAGPNTEAFF,TGTGCCAGTAGTATCCTCACGGCGGGACCGAACACTGAAGCTTTCTTT
TRBD2,TRBJ2-3,-,TRBV27,CASSQTSESTDTQYF,TGTGCCAGCAGTCAGACTAGCGAGAGCACAGATACGCAGTATTTT
-,TRBJ2-7,-,TRBV7-2,CASSLGQTDSYEQYF,TGTGCCAGCAGCTTAGGACAGACTGACTCCTACGAGCAGTACTTC
TRBD1,TRBJ2-1,-,TRBV27,CASSYDRGSGEQFF,TGTGCCAGCAGTTACGACAGGGGTTCGGGTGAGCAGTTCTTC
-,TRBJ2-3,-,TRBV7-9,CASSLVGGSSTDTQYF,TGTGCCAGCAGCCTCGTTGGAGGGTCCAGCACAGATACGCAGTATTTT
TRBD2,TRBJ2-5,-,TRBV9,CASSVAGGETQYF,TGTGCCAGCAGCGTAGCCGGGGGGGAGACCCAGTACTTC
-,TRBJ2-2,once,TRBV7-2,CASSLLLAGELFF,TGTGCCAGCAGCTTATTACTAGCCGGGGAGCTGTTTTTT
-,TRBJ2-5,-,TRBV7-9,CASSPRPRDWGETQYF,TGTGCCAGCAGCCCACGGCCCCGGGACTGGGGGGAGACCCAGTACTTC
TRBD1,TRBJ2-2,-,TRBV28,CASSFRDRVTGELFF,TGTGCCAGCAGCTTCCGGGACAGGGTAACCGGGGAGCTGTTTTTT
-,TRBJ1-2,-,TRBV28,CASRAPGTLYGYTF,TGTGCCAGCAGGGCCCCCGGGACACTCTATGGCTACACCTTC
-,TRBJ1-1,few,TRBV4-3,CASSIKADGTAEAFF,TGCGCCAGCAGCATAAAGGCCGATGGTACAGCTGAAGCTTTCTTT
-,TRBJ2-7,-,TRBV6-6,CASSYSKGAYEQYF,TGTGCCAGCAGTTACTCGAAAGGGGCCTACGAGCAGTACTTC
TRBD1,TRBJ1-2,-,TRBV28,CASSTGQGDGYTF,TGTGCCAGCAGTACCGGACAGGGGGATGGCTACACCTTC
TRBD2,TRBJ2-1,-,TRBV4-1,CASSPNRLAGSSYNEQFF,TGCGCCAGCAGCCCGAACCGGCTAGCGGGGAGCTCCTACAATGAGCAGTTCTTC
-,TRBJ2-5,-,TRBV5-8,CASSRGQGGEETQYF,TGTGCCAGCAGCCGAGGACAGGGAGGGGAAGAGACCCAGTACTTC
TRBD2,TRBJ2-1,once,TRBV6-5,CASSFSGRHNEQFF,TGTGCCAGCAGTTTTTCCGGGAGGCACAATGAGCAGTTCTTC
TRBD1,TRBJ1-2,-,TRBV7-9,CASSRATGGDYGYTF,TGTGCCAGCAGCCGTGCGACAGGGGGCGACTATGGCTACACCTTC
TRBD2,TRBJ2-1,-,TRBV5-4,CASSLWDTLSGSGSLEQFF,TGTGCCAGCAGCTTGTGGGACACCCTGAGCGGGAGCGGTAGTCTTGAGCAGTTCTTC
-,TRBJ2-2,-,TRBV10-3,CAISESLYGSGELFF,TGTGCCATCAGTGAGTCGCTATACGGTTCCGGGGAGCTGTTTTTT
-,TRBJ2-5,once,TRBV5-1,CASSLYEGETQYF,TGCGCCAGCAGCTTGTATGAGGGAGAGACCCAGTACTTC
TRBD2,TRBJ2-3,-,TRBV6-4,CASSDNGRAGGDTQYF,TGTGCCAGCAGTGACAACGGGAGGGCCGGGGGAGATACGCAGTATTTT
TRBD1,TRBJ2-3,-,TRBV16,CASSLGQGRDTQYF,TGTGCCAGCAGTCTTGGACAGGGCAGGGATACGCAGTATTTT
TRBD1,TRBJ1-3,-,TRBV5-6,CASSLVGQGEGNTIYF,TGTGCCAGCAGCTTGGTGGGACAGGGGGAAGGAAACACCATATATTTT
-,TRBJ2-6,-,TRBV29-1,CSVLGGSGANVLTF,TGCAGCGTGCTAGGGGGCTCTGGGGCCAACGTCCTGACTTTC
TRBD1,TRBJ2-1,-,TRBV29-1,CSVEGQGEMKSYNEQFF,TGCAGCGTTGAAGGGCAGGGGGAAATGAAGTCCTACAATGAGCAGTTCTTC
-,TRBJ1-1,-,TRBV4-1,CASRGELNTEAFF,TGCGCCAGCAGGGGAGAATTGAACACTGAAGCTTTCTTT
TRBD1,TRBJ2-7,-,TRBV27,CASSNLGQGKYEQYF,TGTGCCAGCAGTAACCTGGGACAGGGGAAGTACGAGCAGTACTTC
TRBD2,TRBJ2-7,-,TRBV6-6,CASSYPLAGDEQYF,TGTGCCAGCAGTTACCCGCTAGCGGGAGACGAGCAGTACTTC
TRBD1,TRBJ1-4,-,TRBV7-9,CASSLTPGGNIQGEKLFF,TGTGCCAGCAGCTTAACCCCAGGGGGCAATATACAGGGTGAAAAACTGTTTTTT
TRBD1,TRBJ1-1,-,TRBV2,CASSAGVQGLNTEAFF,TGTGCCAGCAGTGCCGGGGTACAGGGGTTAAACACTGAAGCTTTCTTT
-,TRBJ2-3,once,TRBV7-6,CASSLAPRQGDTQYF,TGTGCCAGCAGCTTAGCACCCCGCCAGGGGGATACGCAGTATTTT
TRBD2,TRBJ2-3,-,TRBV6-4,CASSGGSGNTDTQYF,TGTGCCAGCAGTGGGGGTAGCGGGAACACAGATACGCAGTATTTT
-,TRBJ1-5,-,TRBV27,CASRTGGAGNQPQHF,TGTGCCAGCAGGACGGGGGGGGCGGGCAATCAGCCCCAGCATTTT
TRBD2,TRBJ2-5,-,TRBV7-9,CASSQIIAGGEETQYF,TGTGCCAGCAGCCAAATCATAGCGGGAGGGGAAGAGACCCAGTACTTC
-,TRBJ1-2,-,TRBV28,CASSLGAGGGGYTF,TGTGCCAGCAGTTTAGGGGCGGGGGGAGGCGGCTACACCTTC
-,TRBJ2-7,-,TRBV4-2,CASSQVSSSAHEQYF,TGTGCCAGCAGCCAAGTTTCTAGCTCGGCCCACGAGCAGTACTTC
TRBD1,TRBJ1-2,-,TRBV5-1,CASSFGTGGSNYGYTF,TGCGCCAGCAGCTTCGGGACAGGGGGCTCTAACTATGGCTACACCTTC
TRBD1,TRBJ2-1,-,TRBV25-1,CASIARGLPYNEQFF,TGTGCCAGCATAGCCAGGGGGCTTCCATACAATGAGCAGTTCTTC